Listed here are 10 T cell receptor beta chains from one sample, sequenced in a study of Ad26.COV2.S vaccination and SARS-CoV-2 variants. Clones were read by immunoSEQ multiplex PCR, and TCRdb kept only the in-frame ones, dropping some. The data contain 150,000 to 200,000 clones, roughly 85% of them singletons. The starting material was peripheral blood, obtained after recovery from COVID-19. The origin of the receptors is a human donor who had recovered from COVID-19.

The V and J genes are TRBV3-1 (or the pseudogene TRBV3-2) and TRBJ2-1, with 8 bases that match TRBD2. CDR1 and CDR2 (germline): LGHDT, YNNKEL (reference sequence). Germline trimming cut 0 bases from V and 7 bases from J; bases unmatched to any gene: 11. This CDR3 has 17 amino acids. CDR3: CASSQEKSGGQSNEQFF. CDR3 sequence (DNA): TGTGCCAGCAGCCAAGAAAAATCGGGGGGGCAGTCAAATGAGCAGTTCTTC.

The chain couples TRBV3-1 (or the pseudogene TRBV3-2) to TRBJ2-7; no reliable D call. CDR3 length: 15 amino acids. V gave up 3 bases and J gave up 6 bases, with 18 bases separating them. Germline CDR1 and CDR2: LGHDT and YNNKEL (reference sequence). CDR3 sequence reads: CASSHLEKQAREQYF. The CDR3 region has the DNA TGTGCCAGCAGCCATCTCGAGAAGCAGGCACGCGAGCAGTACTTC.

In this sample, this clone turned up once. The chain uses TRBV5-4 and TRBJ2-5; possibly TRBD1 or TRBD2 for D (5 bases each). CDR3 length: 16 amino acids. V was cut by 0 bases and J by 5 bases, with 17 bases left in between. Germline CDR1 and CDR2: SGHNT and YYREEE (reference sequence). CDR3 loop: CASSLAGQGWGETQYF. DNA for the CDR3: TGTGCCAGCAGCTTGGCAGGTCAGGGATGGGGGGAGACCCAGTACTTC.

This clone has a single count. The rearrangement joins TRBV3-1 (or the pseudogene TRBV3-2) to TRBJ1-2, with 8 bases fitting TRBD1. CDR1 and CDR2 (germline): LGHDT, YNNKEL (reference sequence). V shed 8 bases and J 4 bases; nucleotides not matched to a gene: 15. The CDR3 is 16 residues long. The DNA for the CDR3 is TGTGCCAGCGGATTCCCCGGGACAGGTTCCTTCTATGGCTACACCTTC. This codes for CASGFPGTGSFYGYTF.

This clone occurred once. This chain uses TRBV27 with TRBJ2-5; 11 nucleotides line up with TRBD2. V was pared by 3 bases and J by 2 bases, with 2 bases of the junction left unmatched. The CDR3 loop spans 15 amino acids. Germline lookup yields CDR1 MNHEY and CDR2 SMNVEV (reference sequence). The CDR3 sequence is CASSFGTSGQETQYF. DNA for the CDR3: TGTGCCAGCAGTTTCGGGACTAGCGGACAAGAGACCCAGTACTTC.

The chain couples TRBV7-8 to TRBJ2-6, with unresolved D. Looked up from germline, CDR1 is SGHVS and CDR2 is FQNEAQ. The ends were cut back, 1 base at V and 1 base at J, with 5 bases in the middle. The CDR3 is made up of 15 amino acids. The CDR3 nucleotides are TGTGCCAGCAGCTTAGGCTTTTCTGGGGCCAACGTCCTGACTTTC. Protein sequence: CASSLGFSGANVLTF.

The chain employs TRBV6-5 and TRBJ2-3; no reliable D call. The CDR3 runs 14 residues. V was shortened by 2 bases and J by 0 bases, with 6 bases between the two germline ends. The germline V gene encodes CDR1 MNHEY and CDR2 SVGAGI. As DNA, the CDR3 is TGTGCCAGCAGTTACGGCCCTAGCACAGATACGCAGTATTTT. Its protein product is CASSYGPSTDTQYF.

V and J are TRBV18 and TRBJ1-4; 8 bases fit TRBD1. Germline CDR1 and CDR2: KGHSH and LQKENI. The CDR3 covers 15 residues. J gave up 6 bases and V 3 bases, and 6 bases lay outside the gene matches. The CDR3 region is CASSPLQGQDEKLFF. The CDR3 coding sequence is TGTGCCAGCTCACCTCTACAGGGACAGGATGAAAAACTGTTTTTT.

The chain combines TRBV27 with TRBJ1-4; D perhaps matches TRBD1 (6 bases). The CDR3 extends over 16 amino acids. Trimming cost V 5 bases and J 0 bases, with 13 bases left between them. Germline CDR1 and CDR2: MNHEY and SMNVEV (reference sequence). The CDR3 here is CASSPWTDATNEKLFF. CDR3 nucleotides: TGTGCCAGCAGTCCGTGGACAGACGCAACTAATGAAAAACTGTTTTTT.

This clone was seen more than once but under ten times. The V and J genes are TRBV2 and TRBJ2-7; D may be TRBD1 (6 bases). In germline, CDR1 is SNHLY, CDR2 FYNNEI. This CDR3 is 13 amino acids long. The V gene lost 8 bases and the J gene lost 5 bases, with 16 bases spanning the gap. The CDR3 DNA sequence: TGTGCCAGCCATACAGGGCCCGCAGACGAGCAGTACTTC. This translates into CASHTGPADEQYF.